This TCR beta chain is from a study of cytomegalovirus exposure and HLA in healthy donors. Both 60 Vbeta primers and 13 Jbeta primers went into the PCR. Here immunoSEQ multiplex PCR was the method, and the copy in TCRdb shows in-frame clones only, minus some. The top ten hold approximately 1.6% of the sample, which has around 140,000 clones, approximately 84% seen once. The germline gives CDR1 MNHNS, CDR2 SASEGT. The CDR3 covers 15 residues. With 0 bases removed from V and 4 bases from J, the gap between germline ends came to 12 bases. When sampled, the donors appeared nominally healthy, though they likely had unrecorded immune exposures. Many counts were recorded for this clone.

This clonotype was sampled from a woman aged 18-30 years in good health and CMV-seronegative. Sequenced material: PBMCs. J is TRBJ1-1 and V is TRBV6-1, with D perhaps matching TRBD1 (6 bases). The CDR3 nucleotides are TGTGCCAGCAGTGAAGCGCCAGGGGAGGGCACTGAAGCTTTCTTT. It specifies CASSEAPGEGTEAFF.